This T cell receptor (beta chain) was captured in a study of blood T cell repertoires in COVID-19. Here immunoSEQ multiplex PCR was the method, and the copy in TCRdb shows in-frame clones only, minus some. The sample gives around 250,000 clones, roughly 80% of which show up once; roughly 3.2% is in the top ten. This CDR3 spans 20 amino acids. With 1 base clipped from V and 4 bases from J, the junction kept 17 bases outside the gene matches. Germline V gene data show CDR1 as SGHVS and CDR2 as FQNEAQ. Sequenced: peripheral blood. The origin of this receptor is a woman aged 18-30 years with acute or convalescent COVID-19. The V and J genes are TRBV7-8 and TRBJ2-3; 10 bases are shared with TRBD2. The CDR3 here is CASSLVGGLPSGSFADTQYF. CDR3 bases: TGTGCCAGCAGCTTAGTAGGCGGGTTGCCTAGCGGGAGTTTTGCAGATACGCAGTATTTT.